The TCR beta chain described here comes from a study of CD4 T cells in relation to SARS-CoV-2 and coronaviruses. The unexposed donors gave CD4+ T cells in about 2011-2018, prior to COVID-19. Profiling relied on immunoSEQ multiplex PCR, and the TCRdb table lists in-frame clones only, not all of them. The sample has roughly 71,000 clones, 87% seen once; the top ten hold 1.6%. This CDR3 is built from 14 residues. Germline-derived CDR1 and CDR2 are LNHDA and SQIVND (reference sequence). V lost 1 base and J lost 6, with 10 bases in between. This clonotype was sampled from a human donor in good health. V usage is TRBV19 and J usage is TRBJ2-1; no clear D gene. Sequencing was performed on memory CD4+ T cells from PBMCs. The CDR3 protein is CASSIVAPVNEQFF. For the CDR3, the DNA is TGTGCCAGTAGTATAGTAGCCCCGGTCAATGAGCAGTTCTTC.